This is a list of T cell receptor beta chains from one sample in a study of cytotoxic CD8 clonotypes in ibrutinib-treated CLL. Using immunoSEQ multiplex PCR, the repertoire was profiled, and TCRdb retains in-frame clones only, with some absent. The sample consists of about 22,000 clones, approximately 77% of them appearing once. The material was PBMCs, obtained before ibrutinib treatment. Receptors were obtained from a human donor with chronic lymphocytic leukemia. Both conserved end residues are part of each CDR3.

v_call,j_call,cdr3_aa
TRBV10-3,TRBJ2-1,CAISESLGKGGSNEQFF
TRBV5-5,TRBJ1-2,CASSPRYHQGVNYGYTF
TRBV7-9,TRBJ1-4,CASSFQGGRPNEKLFF
TRBV13,TRBJ2-3,CASSPNRQGPDTQYF
TRBV5-1,TRBJ1-4,CASSMDRGLGEKLFF
TRBV5-1,TRBJ2-7,CASSPGDRESYEQYF
TRBV7-9,TRBJ2-6,CASSPGTGAGANVLTF
TRBV27,TRBJ1-1,CASSLGQGGTEAFF
TRBV7-9,TRBJ2-5,CASTRTGKETQYF
TRBV19,TRBJ1-2,CASSIEAGQGYGYTF
TRBV30,TRBJ1-5,CAWSFYNRRDQPQHF
TRBV25-1,TRBJ2-2,CASLQGGELFF
TRBV29-1,TRBJ2-7,CSVGTDEQYF
TRBV2,TRBJ1-1,CASWTGRKAFF
TRBV30,TRBJ1-6,CAWSRDLNNSPLHF
TRBV19,TRBJ1-1,CASGTGVWRSTEAFF
TRBV28,TRBJ2-7,CASSIYGTVHYEQYF
TRBV15,TRBJ1-2,CATSSIGGGGYTF
TRBV19,TRBJ1-2,CATTPSPGGYGYTF
TRBV9,TRBJ2-4,CASSVEGTQHIQYF
TRBV19,TRBJ1-2,CASSILHGGGGYGYTF
TRBV15,TRBJ2-1,CATSKGGQGVEEQFF